These 22 T cell receptor beta chains were all obtained from the same sample, sequenced in a study of control samples from healthy donors and cancer patients. Sequencing used immunoSEQ multiplex PCR; TCRdb keeps in-frame clones, though not all of them. The table has 2,000 to 2,500 clones, roughly 95% seen once. Sequenced: PBMCs. The receptor set was obtained from a man aged 65 to 85 with colorectal cancer.

The chain links TRBV28 to TRBJ2-1, with D uncertain. Germline CDR1 and CDR2: MDHEN and SYDVKM. V gave up 1 base and J gave up 7 bases, with 11 bases separating them. This CDR3 spans 14 amino acids. CDR3 loop: CASSLLVSGNEQFF. CDR3 sequence (DNA): TGTGCCAGCAGTTTATTAGTCAGTGGGAATGAGCAGTTCTTC.

The rearrangement uses TRBV6-6 and TRBJ1-4, with a possible D match to TRBD1 (6 bases). The CDR3 extends over 13 amino acids. Trimming took 10 bases from V and 4 from J, leaving 13 bases between them. Germline CDR1 and CDR2: MNHNY and SVGAGI (reference sequence). The CDR3 DNA reads as TGTGCCATACAGGGTAGCAGTAATGAAAAACTGTTTTTT. Amino acids: CAIQGSSNEKLFF.

The V call is TRBV3-1 (or the pseudogene TRBV3-2), the J call TRBJ1-2; D is possibly TRBD1 (6 bases). Per the germline V gene, CDR1 is LGHDT and CDR2 is YNNKEL (reference sequence). Trimming shortened V by 2 bases and J by 7 bases, and 11 bases separated the two germline ends. The CDR3 is made up of 13 amino acids. The CDR3 DNA reads TGTGCCAGCAGCCAATACAGGGATAGTGGCTACACCTTC. Encoded protein: CASSQYRDSGYTF.

V and J are TRBV5-1 and TRBJ1-1; D is unclear. From germline, CDR1 is SGHRS and CDR2 YFSETQ. With 0 bases removed from V and 3 bases from J, the gap between germline ends came to 12 bases. The length of the CDR3 is 15 residues. CDR3 nucleotide sequence: TGCGCCAGCAGCTTGGAGCCGGGAACCTACACTGAAGCTTTCTTT. This encodes CASSLEPGTYTEAFF.

This chain joins TRBV19 and TRBJ1-5; 7 nucleotides match TRBD1. The CDR3 contains 16 residues. Germline V lookup: CDR1 LNHDA, CDR2 SQIVND (reference sequence). V dropped 3 bases and J dropped 3; count of bases not matched to a gene: 8. Written as DNA, the CDR3 is TGTGCCAGTAGTATTAAGGGGGCTCTACACAATCAGCCCCAGCATTTT. Protein: CASSIKGALHNQPQHF.

The chain employs TRBV18 and TRBJ2-5, with D perhaps TRBD2 (6 bases). This CDR3 region has 17 residues. Deletions cut 2 bases from V and 7 bases from J, with 23 bases between. Per germline, CDR1 KGHSH and CDR2 LQKENI. The CDR3 nucleotides read TGTGCCAGCTCACCAGGGCGTGGGGCTCTCGGGGAGGCGACCCAGTACTTC. Encoded protein: CASSPGRGALGEATQYF.

This chain joins TRBV2 and TRBJ2-6; 10 bases fit TRBD1. This CDR3 is 17 amino acids long. Germline values: CDR1 SNHLY, CDR2 FYNNEI. V dropped 6 bases and J dropped 1; count of bases not matched to a gene: 6. The CDR3 is CASRTDRGRSGANVLTF. CDR3 bases: TGTGCCAGCAGGACGGACAGGGGGAGATCTGGGGCCAACGTCCTGACTTTC.

In its sample, this clone was seen a few times. The chain has TRBV11-3 and TRBJ2-7, with TRBD2 matching 8 bases. The germline gives CDR1 SGHNT, CDR2 YENEEA. CDR3 size: 14 residues. V shed 2 bases, J shed 0 bases, and the junction held 0 bases outside the gene matches. The DNA for the CDR3 is TGTGCCAGCAGCTTAAGCGGGGGCTCCTACGAGCAGTACTTC. Residues: CASSLSGGSYEQYF.

This clone appeared once. The CDR3 DNA is TGTGCCAGCAGCGATCAAGCGGGGAATGAAAAACTGTTTTTT. Protein: CASSDQAGNEKLFF. The chain carries TRBV7-9 and TRBJ1-4; D is unresolved. The CDR3 is 14 amino acids. The V gene lost 5 bases and the J gene lost 5 bases, with 12 bases spanning the gap. Per the germline V gene, CDR1 is SEHNR and CDR2 is FQNEAQ (reference sequence).

The chain joins TRBV5-1 to TRBJ1-6, with 7 bases that match TRBD1. Germline V gene sequence: CDR1 SGHRS, CDR2 YFSETQ. The CDR3 is 15 amino acids. Trimming took 8 bases from V and 5 from J; bases not matched to a gene: 10. This CDR3 is CASQEGGTDNSPLHF. The DNA for the CDR3 is TGCGCCAGTCAAGAGGGTGGGACAGATAATTCACCCCTCCACTTT.

The rearrangement uses TRBV28 and TRBJ2-2, with unresolved D. The germline V and J ends were trimmed by 8 bases and 0 bases, with 13 bases remaining between them. The CDR3 sequence is 15 residues long. Germline V gene sequence: CDR1 MDHEN, CDR2 SYDVKM. The CDR3 sequence: CASRPTDANTGELFF. The CDR3 nucleotides are TGTGCCAGCCGCCCTACAGACGCGAACACCGGGGAGCTGTTTTTT.

The rearrangement joins TRBV28 to TRBJ2-7; 11 bases agree with TRBD1. Germline assignment: CDR1 MDHEN and CDR2 SYDVKM. The trim removed 6 bases at V and 2 bases at J, leaving 6 bases unmatched. CDR3 size: 15 residues. This CDR3 is CASRIGTGGTYEQYF. Here the CDR3 DNA reads TGTGCCAGCAGGATAGGGACAGGGGGTACCTACGAGCAGTACTTC. Complete variable domain (other parts from reference TRBV28 and TRBJ2-7): DVKVTQSSRYLVKRTGEKVFLECVQDMDHENMFWYRQDPGLGLRLIYFSYDVKMKEKGDIPEGYSVSREKKERFSLILESASTNQTSMYLCASRIGTGGTYEQYFGPGTRLTVT.

This chain uses TRBV5-8 with TRBJ1-5; possible D gene TRBD1, 5 bases. V was shortened by 5 bases and J by 14 bases, with 14 bases between the two germline ends. The CDR3 length is 11 residues. The germline gives CDR1 SGHTS, CDR2 YDEGEE. The CDR3 sequence is CASRSDSLKHF. DNA for the CDR3: TGTGCCAGCAGATCCGACAGCCTCAAGCATTTT.

This chain links TRBV28 with TRBJ1-5; 8 nucleotides align to TRBD1. Germline loops: CDR1 MDHEN, CDR2 SYDVKM. This CDR3 contains 19 residues. Unmatched junction bases numbered 14, after V lost 1 base and J lost 3 bases. The CDR3 DNA is TGTGCCAGCAGTTTATCAGGGGGCAACGCCTATCACCTCAATCAGCCCCAGCATTTT. Translation gives CASSLSGGNAYHLNQPQHF.

The chain couples TRBV5-1 to TRBJ2-3, with 7 positions matching TRBD1. Germline lookup yields CDR1 SGHRS and CDR2 YFSETQ. After removal of 4 bases from V and 4 bases from J, the junction contained 9 bases not matched to a gene. The CDR3 is made up of 15 amino acids. The DNA of the CDR3 is TGCGCCAGCAGCCTAGGGGACAGCAGGGCAGATACGCAGTATTTT. Translation: CASSLGDSRADTQYF.

The CDR3 DNA follows: TGCGCCAGCAGCGGAGGGGAGGGTGGTCAGCCCCAGCATTTT. Protein product: CASSGGEGGQPQHF. The chain has TRBV5-1 and TRBJ1-5; possible D gene TRBD1, 5 bases. The CDR3 length is 14 residues. The germline V gene has CDR1 SGHRS and CDR2 YFSETQ. The V and J ends lost 4 bases and 6 bases respectively, with 14 bases between them. Full variable domain (remainder filled in from reference TRBV5-1 and TRBJ1-5): KAGVTQTPRYLIKTRGQQVTLSCSPISGHRSVSWYQQTPGQGLQFLFEYFSETQRNKGNFPGRFSGRQFSNSRSEMNVSTLELGDSALYLCASSGGEGGQPQHFGDGTRLSIL.

This chain links TRBV3-1 (or the pseudogene TRBV3-2) with TRBJ2-7, with a weak D call TRBD2 (5 bases). The V gene lost 0 bases and the J gene lost 3 bases, with 15 bases spanning the gap. The CDR3 is made up of 16 amino acids. Germline loops: CDR1 LGHDT, CDR2 YNNKEL (reference sequence). CDR3 loop: CASSQETARRGYEQYF. The CDR3, as DNA: TGTGCCAGCAGCCAAGAAACAGCCCGCCGGGGCTACGAGCAGTACTTC.

This sequence joins TRBV13 and TRBJ2-7; tentatively, D is TRBD1 (6 bases). The CDR3 has 14 amino acids. From germline, CDR1 is PRHDT and CDR2 FYEKMQ (reference sequence). V lost 6 bases to trimming and J lost 4 bases, with 16 bases between them. For the CDR3, the DNA is TGTGCCAGCAGAGTGGGGGCAGGTATATACGAGCAGTACTTC. Protein: CASRVGAGIYEQYF.

The chain uses TRBV3-1 (or the pseudogene TRBV3-2) and TRBJ2-5; 10 bases line up with TRBD1. The CDR3 totals 15 residues. Germline assignment: CDR1 LGHDT and CDR2 YNNKEL (reference sequence). The V segment lost 4 bases and the J segment 5 bases; nucleotides outside the gene matches: 7. CDR3 residues: CASSPRQGAGETQYF. Here the CDR3 DNA reads TGTGCCAGCAGCCCTCGACAGGGGGCCGGGGAGACCCAGTACTTC.

V is TRBV12-3 or TRBV12-4 and J is TRBJ1-2; 9 nucleotides align to TRBD1. J gave up 7 bases and V 4 bases, and 4 bases lay outside the gene matches. The CDR3 covers 13 residues. Here the CDR3 DNA reads TGTGCCAGCAGTTACCGGGACAGGGCTGGCTACACCTTC. It encodes CASSYRDRAGYTF.

V and J are TRBV30 and TRBJ1-2; a possible D gene is TRBD1 (5 bases). The V end was cut by 8 bases, the J end by 3 bases, with 13 bases between. The CDR3 spans 12 residues. Germline V lookup: CDR1 GTSNPN, CDR2 SVGIG (reference sequence). The CDR3, as DNA: TGTGCCCATGCGGCAGGGTACTATGGCTACACCTTC. Translated: CAHAAGYYGYTF.

The genes are TRBV15 and TRBJ1-3; unclear D gene. The CDR3 consists of 15 residues. Germline-derived CDR1 and CDR2 are LNHNV and YYDKDF (reference sequence). Trimming removed 6 bases from V and 5 bases from J, with 17 bases in between. The CDR3 is CATRQGSGPRNTIYF. Here the CDR3 DNA reads TGTGCCACCAGGCAAGGGTCAGGCCCCCGAAACACCATATATTTT.